The entry that follows covers one T cell receptor (beta chain) sequence. This entry belongs to a study of blood T cell repertoires in COVID-19. CDR1 and CDR2 (germline): MNHEY, SMNVEV (reference sequence). The length of the CDR3 is 15 residues. Trimming pared 3 bases from V and 3 bases from J, leaving 13 bases between. Profiled with immunoSEQ multiplex PCR; TCRdb holds only in-frame clones, not every one. The sample has approximately 63,000 clones; about three quarters are singletons. This receptor was identified in a woman older than 75 with acute or convalescent COVID-19. The rearrangement uses TRBV27 and TRBJ2-3; the D gene is possibly TRBD1 (5 bases). The specimen was peripheral blood. The chain's CDR3 is CASSLQGYSTDTQYF. The CDR3 nucleotides are TGTGCCAGCAGTTTGCAGGGATATTCGACAGATACGCAGTATTTT.